One and the same sample provided the 6 T cell receptor beta chains below, sequenced in a study of CD8+ T cells in alopecia areata. Treatment noted: oral pan-JAK inhibitor, 5-10 mg twice daily. Extraction and reverse transcription of RNA yielded cDNA as the sequencing template. TCRdb keeps only in-frame clones here, not all; method: immunoSEQ multiplex PCR. The sample contains 150,000 to 200,000 clones, 50% to 70% of which appear only once. Sample: CD4+ T cells sorted from blood, taken around week 50, from a patient treated with tofacitinib. These receptors all come from a human donor with alopecia areata.

The chain joins TRBV29-1 to TRBJ2-3; TRBD1 might be the D (6 bases). The ends were cut back, 6 bases at V and 0 bases at J, with 13 bases in the middle. Germline V gene data show CDR1 as SQVTM and CDR2 as ANQGSEA. This CDR3 has 14 amino acids. DNA for the CDR3: TGCAGCGTAGGACAGACCTCTAGCACAGATACGCAGTATTTT. Protein: CSVGQTSSTDTQYF.

The genes are TRBV7-2 and TRBJ1-6, with TRBD1 matching 10 bases. Germline assignment: CDR1 SGHTA and CDR2 FQGNSA. J lost 7 bases, V lost 4 bases, and 7 bases had no gene match. The CDR3 runs 16 residues. The CDR3 nucleotides read TGTGCCAGCAGCTCATGGGGACAGGGGAAAAATTCACCCCTCCACTTT. This translates into CASSSWGQGKNSPLHF.

V gene TRBV2 combines with J gene TRBJ1-5; 7 bases match TRBD1. V shed 3 bases and J 6 bases; nucleotides not matched to a gene: 2. This CDR3 has 13 amino acids. CDR1 is SNHLY, CDR2 FYNNEI, per germline. The chain's CDR3 is CASSDQGGQPQHF. CDR3 sequence (DNA): TGTGCCAGCAGTGACCAGGGGGGTCAGCCCCAGCATTTT. The full variable domain, its missing parts supplied by reference TRBV2 and TRBJ1-5, is EPEVTQTPSHQVTQMGQEVILRCVPISNHLYFYWYRQILGQKVEFLVSFYNNEISEKSEIFDDQFSVERPDGSNFTLKIRSTKLEDSAMYFCASSDQGGQPQHFGDGTRLSIL.

This clone occurred once. The chain joins TRBV6-6 to TRBJ2-1, with 11 bases that match TRBD2. The CDR3 length is 16 residues. V shed 1 base and J 2 bases; nucleotides not matched to a gene: 1. Germline CDR1 and CDR2: MNHNY and SVGAGI (reference sequence). The CDR3 DNA reads as TGTGCCAGCAGTTACTTAGCGGGGGGGCCCTACAATGAGCAGTTCTTC. It codes for CASSYLAGGPYNEQFF.

The V call is TRBV2, the J call TRBJ1-5; D is unresolved. Germline assignment: CDR1 SNHLY and CDR2 FYNNEI. The CDR3 runs 15 residues. Trimming left V 1 base short and J 2 bases short, with 9 bases between. CDR3 nucleotides: TGTGCCAGCAGTGAAGAGAAGGGTGGCAATCAGCCCCAGCATTTT. It yields the protein CASSEEKGGNQPQHF.

CDR3 amino acids: CASRTHTPGTTNGYTF. DNA of the CDR3: TGTGCCAGCAGAACACACACCCCCGGGACGACCAATGGCTACACCTTC. The genes are TRBV6-6 and TRBJ1-2; perhaps TRBD1 as D (5 bases). The CDR3 covers 16 residues. The germline CDR1 and CDR2 sequences are MNHNY and SVGAGI (reference sequence). The V end was cut by 6 bases, the J end by 6 bases, with 23 bases between.